These 26 T cell receptor beta chains were sequenced from one sample in a study of technical replicates of blood from four donors. Here immunoSEQ multiplex PCR was the method, and the copy in TCRdb shows in-frame clones only, minus some. The top ten clones hold about 0.38% of a sample with approximately 94,000 clones, less than 96% of them seen once. The sample comprised T cells isolated from PBMCs. The source is a human donor in good health.

The chain employs TRBV29-1 and TRBJ2-7, with D maybe TRBD2 (6 bases). The CDR3 loop spans 12 amino acids. The V end lost 8 bases, the J end lost 0 bases, and 11 bases lay between the germline ends. CDR1 SQVTM and CDR2 ANQGSEA come from the germline V gene. The CDR3 nucleotides read TGCAGCTCGCGGGACGGCTCCTACGAGCAGTACTTC. Its protein product is CSSRDGSYEQYF.

The genes are TRBV9 and TRBJ2-2; 11 nucleotides match TRBD2. The CDR3 is 16 amino acids. V shed 4 bases and J 3 bases; nucleotides not matched to a gene: 5. Germline assignment: CDR1 SGDLS and CDR2 YYNGEE. This CDR3 reads CASSFSGRADTGELFF. The CDR3 DNA reads as TGTGCCAGCAGCTTTAGCGGGAGGGCCGACACCGGGGAGCTGTTTTTT.

This sequence joins TRBV27 and TRBJ2-6; a weak D match, TRBD1 (5 bases). CDR3 length equals 15 residues. Looked up from germline, CDR1 is MNHEY and CDR2 is SMNVEV (reference sequence). V was shortened by 0 bases and J by 9 bases, with 12 bases between the two germline ends. The CDR3: CASSLSPGLINVLTF. CDR3 nucleotide sequence: TGTGCCAGCAGTTTATCACCAGGGTTAATCAACGTCCTGACTTTC.

As regards this clone: A read error may produce the germline difference seen at one junction end. This rearrangement joins TRBV5-6 to TRBJ1-2; perhaps TRBD1 as D (5 bases). Germline CDR1 SGHDT, CDR2 YYEEEE. The CDR3 length is 11 residues. The CDR3 coding sequence is TGTGCCAGCAGCTATGGGGCAGCCCCAGCCTTC. Translated, it gives CASSYGAAPAF. Full variable domain (outside the CDR3, taken from reference TRBV5-6 and TRBJ1-2): DAGVTQSPTHLIKTRGQQVTLRCSPKSGHDTVSWYQQALGQGPQFIFQYYEEEERQRGNFPDRFSGHQFPNYSSELNVNALLLGDSALYLCASSYGAAPAFGSGTRLTVV.

This chain connects TRBV11-3 to TRBJ2-2; D uncertain. CDR3 length: 12 residues. Germline values: CDR1 SGHNT, CDR2 YENEEA. The germline V and J ends were trimmed by 5 bases and 7 bases, with 8 bases remaining between them. The CDR3 reads CASSPPFGELFF. The DNA for the CDR3 is TGTGCCAGCAGCCCCCCCTTCGGGGAGCTGTTTTTT.

The V call is TRBV5-5, the J call TRBJ2-1; D may be TRBD1 (6 bases). CDR1 is SGHKS, CDR2 YYEKEE, per germline (reference sequence). The V gene lost 7 bases and the J gene lost 8 bases, with 13 bases spanning the gap. The CDR3 contains 12 residues. The CDR3 sequence is CASPLQGYEQFF. As DNA, the CDR3 is TGTGCCAGCCCTCTACAGGGATATGAGCAGTTCTTC.

This chain joins TRBV19 and TRBJ2-5; the D gene is possibly TRBD1 (5 bases). V gave up 5 bases and J gave up 1 base, with 20 bases separating them. The germline CDR1 and CDR2 sequences are LNHDA and SQIVND (reference sequence). The CDR3 length is 17 residues. The CDR3 bases are TGTGCCAGTAGTGATCTTTCGGTTTTCAGGGCCCAAGAGACCCAGTACTTC. Its translation is CASSDLSVFRAQETQYF.

The table lists this clone with a few counts. The chain recombines TRBV2 with TRBJ1-1; 9 bases agree with TRBD1. From germline, CDR1 is SNHLY and CDR2 FYNNEI. The V and J ends lost 7 bases and 5 bases, in that order; junction bases with no gene match: 2. The CDR3 length is 12 residues. For the CDR3, the DNA is TGTGCCAGCAAGACAGGGGGAACTGAAGCTTTCTTT. Protein product: CASKTGGTEAFF.

J is TRBJ1-4 and V is TRBV19; D perhaps matches TRBD1 (5 bases). Trimming stripped 6 bases from V and 6 bases from J, with 14 bases between. This CDR3 has 14 residues. From germline, CDR1 is LNHDA and CDR2 SQIVND (reference sequence). The CDR3 nucleotides read TGTGCCAGTAGCCCCGGCAGGGTTCATGAAAAACTGTTTTTT. It encodes CASSPGRVHEKLFF.

This chain joins TRBV7-6 and TRBJ2-7, with D tentatively TRBD2 (5 bases). The CDR3 is 13 amino acids. Germline V gives CDR1 SGHVS, CDR2 FNYEAQ. Deletions cut 8 bases from V and 1 base from J, with 12 bases between. In nucleotides, the CDR3 is TGTGCCAGCGGCCCGGGGATTTCCTACGAGCAGTACTTC. Translated: CASGPGISYEQYF.

The chain recombines TRBV7-2 with TRBJ2-1; the match to TRBD2 covers 13 bases. Germline V gives CDR1 SGHTA, CDR2 FQGNSA. The CDR3 is 13 residues long. Trimming cost V 1 base and J 16 bases; bases outside gene matches: 4. The CDR3 bases are TGTGCCAGCAGCTTAGTACTAGCGGGAGGGGTCTTCTTC. This sequence encodes CASSLVLAGGVFF.

The rearrangement joins TRBV7-3 to TRBJ2-2; possible D gene TRBD2, 6 bases. V lost 4 bases, J lost 3 bases, and 12 bases lay in between. This CDR3 is 15 amino acids long. Germline V gives CDR1 SGHTA, CDR2 FQGTGA. CDR3 in amino acids: CASSYSGADTGELFF. CDR3 in DNA: TGTGCCAGCAGCTATAGCGGAGCGGACACCGGGGAGCTGTTTTTT.

This clone was seen a single time. The V and J genes are TRBV27 and TRBJ1-1; the D gene is possibly TRBD1 (6 bases). CDR1 MNHEY and CDR2 SMNVEV come from the germline V gene (reference sequence). The germline V and J ends were trimmed by 4 bases and 0 bases, with 12 bases remaining between them. CDR3 length: 15 amino acids. CDR3 region: CASSWRQAVNTEAFF. The CDR3 coding sequence is TGTGCCAGCAGTTGGCGACAGGCGGTGAACACTGAAGCTTTCTTT.

The V call is TRBV6-6, the J call TRBJ2-3; TRBD1 aligns across 8 bases. This CDR3 contains 15 residues. Germline V CDR1 and CDR2: MNHNY, SVGAGI (reference sequence). The V and J ends lost 5 bases and 2 bases, in that order; junction bases with no gene match: 6. The CDR3 loop is CASSPWTGHTDTQYF. The CDR3 nucleotides read TGTGCCAGCAGTCCCTGGACAGGGCACACAGATACGCAGTATTTT.

The chain uses TRBV5-5 and TRBJ1-1; TRBD1 is a possible D gene (6 bases). The CDR3 has 14 residues. Trimming cost V 2 bases and J 1 base, with 9 bases left between them. Per the germline V gene, CDR1 is SGHKS and CDR2 is YYEKEE (reference sequence). CDR3 in DNA: TGTGCCAGCAGCTTTTTGGACAGGAACACTGAAGCTTTCTTT. Its protein is CASSFLDRNTEAFF.

The chain has TRBV10-3 and TRBJ2-7; 9 nucleotides line up with TRBD2. V shed 0 bases and J 5 bases; nucleotides not matched to a gene: 8. CDR3 length: 16 residues. Germline CDR1 reads ENHRY; CDR2 reads SYGVKD. In DNA form, the CDR3 reads TGTGCCATCAGTGAGTCGATATACAGACTAGCGGACGAGCAGTACTTC. It specifies CAISESIYRLADEQYF.

This clone was seen just once. The CDR3 bases are TGTGCCGGGAGAGGGCCTACGAACACCGGGGAGCTGTTTTTT. Translated, it gives CAGRGPTNTGELFF. The chain combines TRBV7-2 with TRBJ2-2; possibly TRBD2 for D (5 bases). Germline V lookup: CDR1 SGHTA, CDR2 FQGNSA. Trimming cost V 11 bases and J 0 bases, with 13 bases left between them. The CDR3 spans 14 residues.

J is TRBJ1-5 and V is TRBV10-3; tentative D call: TRBD1 (5 bases). Between the trimmed V and J ends, which lost 4 bases and 1 base, there was a span of 11 bases. Germline CDR1 ENHRY, CDR2 SYGVKD. The CDR3 length is 15 residues. This CDR3 reads CAISVGGRSNQPQHF. The CDR3 coding sequence is TGTGCCATCAGTGTCGGGGGACGGAGCAATCAGCCCCAGCATTTT.

The V gene is TRBV7-3, the J gene TRBJ2-7, with TRBD2 as a possible D gene (5 bases). V was cut by 3 bases and J by 0 bases, with 6 bases left in between. CDR1 and CDR2 from the germline V gene are SGHTA and FQGTGA. This CDR3 comprises 13 residues. CDR3 nucleotide sequence: TGTGCCAGCAGCTTCGGGGTCTCCTACGAGCAGTACTTC. This sequence encodes CASSFGVSYEQYF.

The chain recombines TRBV5-4 with TRBJ1-1; perhaps TRBD1 as D (6 bases). The CDR3 runs to 14 residues. Trimming cost V 4 bases and J 1 base, with 11 bases left between them. Germline V gene sequence: CDR1 SGHNT, CDR2 YYREEE (reference sequence). CDR3 sequence: CASSPRQENTEAFF. In DNA form, the CDR3 reads TGTGCCAGCAGCCCAAGACAGGAGAACACTGAAGCTTTCTTT.

This chain uses TRBV30 with TRBJ2-3; D gene unclear. Trimming removed 3 bases at V and 1 base at J, with 8 bases between. The germline gives CDR1 GTSNPN, CDR2 SVGIG (reference sequence). The length of the CDR3 is 13 residues. The CDR3 DNA follows: TGTGCCTGGAGGGTGCAGGGCACAGATACGCAGTATTTT. This encodes CAWRVQGTDTQYF.

The V gene is TRBV5-5, the J gene TRBJ1-2; TRBD1 matches 8 bases. CDR1 SGHKS and CDR2 YYEKEE come from the germline V gene (reference sequence). With V trimmed by 4 bases and J by 4 bases, 12 bases remained unmatched. This CDR3 contains 16 residues. The CDR3 sequence: CASSPDTGGHSYGYTF. In DNA, the CDR3 is TGTGCCAGCAGCCCGGACACAGGGGGGCATAGCTATGGCTACACCTTC.

V is TRBV4-2 and J is TRBJ1-2; D remains ambiguous. This CDR3 region has 13 residues. V was shortened by 4 bases and J by 10 bases, with 16 bases between the two germline ends. Germline-derived CDR1 and CDR2 are LGHNA and YNFKEQ. The CDR3 region is CASSRGGLYIYTF. Here the CDR3 DNA reads TGTGCCAGCAGCCGAGGCGGACTCTACATCTACACCTTC.

The CDR3 nucleotides are TGTGCCAGCAGCTACGGGACTAGCGGGCATTACGAGCAGTACTTC. Its protein is CASSYGTSGHYEQYF. The chain couples TRBV5-6 to TRBJ2-7; 12 bases are shared with TRBD2. CDR3 size: 15 residues. V trimming: 3 bases; J trimming: 4 bases; junction bases outside the gene matches: 5. Per the germline V gene, CDR1 is SGHDT and CDR2 is YYEEEE.

The CDR3 reads CASSLAGEGAREQFF. For the CDR3, the DNA is TGTGCCAGCAGCCTAGCGGGAGAGGGGGCCAGGGAGCAGTTCTTC. V usage is TRBV11-3 and J usage is TRBJ2-1, with 10 bases that match TRBD2. J lost 10 bases, V lost 5 bases, and 11 bases had no gene match. The CDR3 sequence is 15 residues long. Germline CDR1 is SGHNT and CDR2 is YENEEA. Supplemented by reference TRBV11-3 and TRBJ2-1, the full variable domain reads EAGVVQSPRYKIIEKKQPVAFWCNPISGHNTLYWYLQNLGQGPELLIRYENEEAVDDSQLPKDRFSAERLKGVDSTLKIQPAELGDSAVYLCASSLAGEGAREQFFGPGTRLTVL.

The chain joins TRBV5-6 to TRBJ2-5; 11 bases align to TRBD2. V was clipped by 5 bases and J by 2 bases; unmatched bases: 2. There are 14 residues in the CDR3. Germline V gene sequence: CDR1 SGHDT, CDR2 YYEEEE. CDR3 nucleotides: TGTGCCAGCAGTTTAGCGGGAGGGCAAGAGACCCAGTACTTC. It is translated as CASSLAGGQETQYF. Full variable domain (outside the CDR3, taken from reference TRBV5-6 and TRBJ2-5): DAGVTQSPTHLIKTRGQQVTLRCSPKSGHDTVSWYQQALGQGPQFIFQYYEEEERQRGNFPDRFSGHQFPNYSSELNVNALLLGDSALYLCASSLAGGQETQYFGPGTRLLVL.